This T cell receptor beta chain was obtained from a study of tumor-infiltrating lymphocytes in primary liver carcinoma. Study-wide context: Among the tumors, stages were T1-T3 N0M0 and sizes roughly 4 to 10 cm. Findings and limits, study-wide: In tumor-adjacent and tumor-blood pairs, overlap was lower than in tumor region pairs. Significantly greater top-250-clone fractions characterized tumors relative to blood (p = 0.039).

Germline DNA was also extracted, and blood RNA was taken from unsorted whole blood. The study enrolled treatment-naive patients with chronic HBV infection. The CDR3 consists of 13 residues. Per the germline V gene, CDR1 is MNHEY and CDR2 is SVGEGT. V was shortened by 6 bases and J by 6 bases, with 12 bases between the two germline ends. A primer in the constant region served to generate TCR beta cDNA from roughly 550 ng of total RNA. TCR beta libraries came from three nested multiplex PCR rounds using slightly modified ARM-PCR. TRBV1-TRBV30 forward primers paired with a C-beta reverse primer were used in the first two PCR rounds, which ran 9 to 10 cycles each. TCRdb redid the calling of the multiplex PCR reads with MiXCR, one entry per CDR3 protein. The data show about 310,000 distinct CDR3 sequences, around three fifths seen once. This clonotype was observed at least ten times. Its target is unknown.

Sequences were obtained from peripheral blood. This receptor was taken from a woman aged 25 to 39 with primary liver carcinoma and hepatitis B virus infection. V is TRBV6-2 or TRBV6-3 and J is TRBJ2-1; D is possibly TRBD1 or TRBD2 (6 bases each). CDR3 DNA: TGTGCCAGCAGACAGGGAGGATCCAATGAGCAGTTCTTC. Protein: CASRQGGSNEQFF.